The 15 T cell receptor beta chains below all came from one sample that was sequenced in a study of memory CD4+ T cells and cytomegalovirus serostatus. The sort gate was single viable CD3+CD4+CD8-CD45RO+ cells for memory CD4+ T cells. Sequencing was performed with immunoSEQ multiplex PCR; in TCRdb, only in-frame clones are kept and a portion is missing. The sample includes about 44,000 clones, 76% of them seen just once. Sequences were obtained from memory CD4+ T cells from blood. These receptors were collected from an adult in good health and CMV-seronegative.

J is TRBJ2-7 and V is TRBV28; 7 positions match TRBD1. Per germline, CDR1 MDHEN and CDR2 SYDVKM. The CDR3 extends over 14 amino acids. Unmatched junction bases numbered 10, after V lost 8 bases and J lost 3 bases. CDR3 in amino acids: CASWGRQGYYEQYF. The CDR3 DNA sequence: TGTGCCAGCTGGGGGAGACAGGGATACTACGAGCAGTACTTC.

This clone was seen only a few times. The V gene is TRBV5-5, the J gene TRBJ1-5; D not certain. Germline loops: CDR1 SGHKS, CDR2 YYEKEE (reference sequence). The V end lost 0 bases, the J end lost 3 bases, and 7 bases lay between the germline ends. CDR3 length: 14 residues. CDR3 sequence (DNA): TGTGCCAGCAGCTTGGAACACTACAATCAGCCCCAGCATTTT. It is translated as CASSLEHYNQPQHF.

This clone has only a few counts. CDR3 in amino acids: CASSLVQGRSEQFF. The CDR3 DNA is TGTGCCAGCAGCTTAGTACAGGGGCGTAGTGAGCAGTTCTTC. The gene calls are TRBV7-8 and TRBJ2-1, with 7 bases fitting TRBD1. This CDR3 has 14 amino acids. V was pared by 1 base and J by 9 bases, with 6 bases of the junction left unmatched. Germline CDR1 reads SGHVS; CDR2 reads FQNEAQ.

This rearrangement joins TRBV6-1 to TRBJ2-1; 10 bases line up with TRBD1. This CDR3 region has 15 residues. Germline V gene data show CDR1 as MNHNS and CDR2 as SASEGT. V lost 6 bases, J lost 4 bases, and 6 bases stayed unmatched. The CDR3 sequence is CASRKPGQGYNEQFF. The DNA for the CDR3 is TGTGCCAGCAGGAAACCGGGACAGGGGTACAATGAGCAGTTCTTC.

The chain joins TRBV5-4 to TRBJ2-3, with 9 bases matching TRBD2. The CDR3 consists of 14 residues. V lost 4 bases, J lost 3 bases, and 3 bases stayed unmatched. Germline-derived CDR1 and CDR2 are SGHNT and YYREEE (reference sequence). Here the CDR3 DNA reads TGTGCCAGCAGCCCTGGACTAGCGACAGATACGCAGTATTTT. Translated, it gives CASSPGLATDTQYF. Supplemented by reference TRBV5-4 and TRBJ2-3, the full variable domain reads ETGVTQSPTHLIKTRGQQVTLRCSSQSGHNTVSWYQQALGQGPQFIFQYYREEENGRGNFPPRFSGLQFPNYSSELNVNALELDDSALYLCASSPGLATDTQYFGPGTRLTVL.

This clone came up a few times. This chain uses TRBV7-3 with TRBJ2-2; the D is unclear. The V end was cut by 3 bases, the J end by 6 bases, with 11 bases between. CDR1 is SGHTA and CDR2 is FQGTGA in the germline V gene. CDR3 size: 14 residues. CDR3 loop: CASSLNSPSGELFF. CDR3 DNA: TGTGCCAGCAGCTTGAACTCCCCTTCCGGGGAGCTGTTTTTT.

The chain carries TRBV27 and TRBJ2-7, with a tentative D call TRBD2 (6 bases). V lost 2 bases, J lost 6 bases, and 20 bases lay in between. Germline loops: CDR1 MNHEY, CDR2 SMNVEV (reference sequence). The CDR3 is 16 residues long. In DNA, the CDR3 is TGTGCCAGCAGTTTACTAGCGACTAGTCGATTCTCCGAGCAGTACTTC. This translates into CASSLLATSRFSEQYF.

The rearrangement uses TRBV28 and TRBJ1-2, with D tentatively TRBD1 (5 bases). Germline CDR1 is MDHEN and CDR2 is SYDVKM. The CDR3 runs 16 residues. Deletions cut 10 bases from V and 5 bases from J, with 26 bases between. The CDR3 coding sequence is TGTGCCATCGGGGGGGAGACCGCCCGGCCCTCATATGGCTACACCTTC. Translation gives CAIGGETARPSYGYTF.

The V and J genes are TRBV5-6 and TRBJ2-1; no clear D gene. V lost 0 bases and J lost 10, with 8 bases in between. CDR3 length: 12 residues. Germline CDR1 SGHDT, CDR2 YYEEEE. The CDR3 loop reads CASSLVVGEQFF. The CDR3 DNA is TGTGCCAGCAGCTTGGTTGTCGGCGAGCAGTTCTTC.

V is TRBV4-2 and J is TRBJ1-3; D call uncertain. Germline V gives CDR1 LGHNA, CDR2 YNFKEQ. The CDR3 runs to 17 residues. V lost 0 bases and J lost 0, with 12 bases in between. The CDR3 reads CASSQEVWRDSGNTIYF. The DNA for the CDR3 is TGTGCCAGCAGCCAAGAGGTGTGGAGAGACTCTGGAAACACCATATATTTT.

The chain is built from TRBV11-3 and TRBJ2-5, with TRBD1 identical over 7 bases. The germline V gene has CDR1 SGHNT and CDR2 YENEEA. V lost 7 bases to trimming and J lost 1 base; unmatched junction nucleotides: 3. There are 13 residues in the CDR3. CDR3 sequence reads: CASKGQPQETQYF. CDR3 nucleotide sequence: TGTGCCAGCAAGGGACAGCCCCAAGAGACCCAGTACTTC. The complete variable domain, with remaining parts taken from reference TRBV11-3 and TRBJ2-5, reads EAGVVQSPRYKIIEKKQPVAFWCNPISGHNTLYWYLQNLGQGPELLIRYENEEAVDDSQLPKDRFSAERLKGVDSTLKIQPAELGDSAVYLCASKGQPQETQYFGPGTRLLVL.

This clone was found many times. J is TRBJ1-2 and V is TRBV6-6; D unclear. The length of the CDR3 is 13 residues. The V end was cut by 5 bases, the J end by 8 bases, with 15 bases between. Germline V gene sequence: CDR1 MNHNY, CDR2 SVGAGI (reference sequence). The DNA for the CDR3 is TGTGCCAGCAGTCACCTCAGTCAAGGAGGCTACACCTTC. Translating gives CASSHLSQGGYTF.

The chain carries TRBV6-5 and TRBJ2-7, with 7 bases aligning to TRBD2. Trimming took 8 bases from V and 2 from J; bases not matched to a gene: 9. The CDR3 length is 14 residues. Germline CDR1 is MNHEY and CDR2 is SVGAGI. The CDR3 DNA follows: TGTGCCAGCCGGAAGGGAGGGACTACCTACGAGCAGTACTTC. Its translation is CASRKGGTTYEQYF.

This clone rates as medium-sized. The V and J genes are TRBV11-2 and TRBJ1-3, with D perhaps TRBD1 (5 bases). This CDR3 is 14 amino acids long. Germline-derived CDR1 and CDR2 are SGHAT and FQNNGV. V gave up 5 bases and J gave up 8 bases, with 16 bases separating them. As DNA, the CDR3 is TGTGCCAGCAGCGTAGGGCCCCTGGGGGACACCATATATTTT. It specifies CASSVGPLGDTIYF.

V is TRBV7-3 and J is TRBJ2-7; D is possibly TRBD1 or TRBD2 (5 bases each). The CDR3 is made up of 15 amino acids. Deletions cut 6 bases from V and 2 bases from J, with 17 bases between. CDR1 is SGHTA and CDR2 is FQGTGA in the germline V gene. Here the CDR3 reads CASRRSPQGAYEQYF. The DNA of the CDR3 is TGTGCCAGCAGGCGTTCGCCGCAGGGAGCCTACGAGCAGTACTTC.